The 30 T cell receptor beta chains below were found in one sample sequenced in a study of blood T cell repertoires in COVID-19. The protocol was immunoSEQ multiplex PCR, while the TCRdb copy is restricted to in-frame clones and leaves out a portion. The sample has 30,000 to 40,000 clones, approximately 88% seen once; the top ten hold 11% to 15%. Sequenced: peripheral blood. The receptors were gathered from a man in his sixties with active COVID-19.

V usage is TRBV10-2 and J usage is TRBJ2-2; D is uncertain. Deletions cut 5 bases from V and 3 bases from J, with 7 bases between. The CDR3 loop spans 13 amino acids. Germline-derived CDR1 and CDR2 are WSHSY and SAAADI. This CDR3 reads CASSPVYTGELFF. The DNA for the CDR3 is TGCGCCAGCAGTCCTGTTTACACCGGGGAGCTGTTTTTT.

The chain employs TRBV18 and TRBJ2-1; 15 nucleotides agree with TRBD2. The V gene's germline CDR1 is KGHSH and CDR2 LQKENI. The CDR3 is made up of 17 amino acids. The J segment lost 8 bases and the V segment lost 5 bases, leaving 10 bases of the junction unmatched. CDR3 coding DNA: TGTGCCAGCTCATCCGGGGTCGGACTAGCGGGAGGGGATGAGCAGTTCTTC. This translates into CASSSGVGLAGGDEQFF.

This clone was recorded only once. V gene TRBV28 combines with J gene TRBJ2-6, with unresolved D. V lost 3 bases, J lost 0 bases, and 15 bases lay in between. The CDR3 runs to 18 residues. Germline V lookup: CDR1 MDHEN, CDR2 SYDVKM. For the CDR3, the DNA is TGTGCCAGCAGTTTTTTCGACGGAGACTCCTCTGGGGCCAACGTCCTGACTTTC. Translating it yields CASSFFDGDSSGANVLTF.

J is TRBJ2-7 and V is TRBV2; D might be TRBD2 (5 bases). This CDR3 has 13 amino acids. Germline lookup yields CDR1 SNHLY and CDR2 FYNNEI. Trimming left V 6 bases short and J 4 bases short, with 13 bases between. The CDR3 coding sequence is TGTGCCAGCAGCGCCGGAGGTTCTTACGAGCAGTACTTC. Its translation: CASSAGGSYEQYF.

Only one count was recorded for this clone. The chain is built from TRBV18 and TRBJ2-2; weak D call: TRBD1 (5 bases). V lost 3 bases, J lost 6 bases, and 8 bases lay in between. The CDR3 has 13 amino acids. The V gene's germline CDR1 is KGHSH and CDR2 LQKENI. CDR3 DNA sequence: TGTGCCAGCTCACCCCAGGGCGCCGGGGAGCTGTTTTTT. This encodes CASSPQGAGELFF.

The V and J genes are TRBV19 and TRBJ2-6; 7 bases map to TRBD1. The V gene's germline CDR1 is LNHDA and CDR2 SQIVND (reference sequence). This CDR3 is 15 amino acids long. Trimming removed 9 bases from V and 4 bases from J; junction bases left unmatched: 9. DNA for the CDR3: TGTGCCAGCTTGGTAGACAGGGCCGGGGCCAACGTCCTGACTTTC. Encoded protein: CASLVDRAGANVLTF.

The chain combines TRBV3-1 (or the pseudogene TRBV3-2) with TRBJ2-5, with D perhaps matching TRBD2 (5 bases). Germline V gene lookup returns CDR1 LGHDT and CDR2 YNNKEL (reference sequence). The CDR3 length is 16 residues. The V and J ends lost 3 bases and 2 bases respectively, with 16 bases between them. The CDR3 loop is CASSQDPPGRQETQYF. CDR3 DNA sequence: TGTGCCAGCAGCCAGGACCCCCCGGGAAGACAAGAGACCCAGTACTTC.

The rearrangement links TRBV18 to TRBJ2-7; D may be TRBD2 (6 bases). The CDR3 sequence is 15 residues long. Trimming stripped 6 bases from V and 3 bases from J, with 18 bases between. Germline V lookup: CDR1 KGHSH, CDR2 LQKENI. CDR3 sequence reads: CASSARGTGDYEQYF. CDR3 nucleotide sequence: TGTGCCAGCTCCGCAAGAGGAACGGGAGACTACGAGCAGTACTTC. Full variable domain (outside the CDR3, taken from reference TRBV18 and TRBJ2-7): NAGVMQNPRHLVRRRGQEARLRCSPMKGHSHVYWYRQLPEEGLKFMVYLQKENIIDESGMPKERFSAEFPKEGPSILRIQQVVRGDSAAYFCASSARGTGDYEQYFGPGTRLTVT.

This clone was seen once. V usage is TRBV18 and J usage is TRBJ2-7, with 8 bases aligning to TRBD2. Germline V CDR1 and CDR2: KGHSH, LQKENI. This CDR3 spans 13 amino acids. V was clipped by 3 bases and J by 7 bases; unmatched bases: 5. CDR3 DNA sequence: TGTGCCAGCTCACCGGGACTAGGGGGAGAGCAGTACTTC. It codes for CASSPGLGGEQYF.

This chain links TRBV5-1 with TRBJ2-5, with TRBD2 matching over 7 bases. Germline assignment: CDR1 SGHRS and CDR2 YFSETQ. Trimming removed 7 bases from V and 1 base from J; junction bases left unmatched: 13. The CDR3 length is 16 residues. The CDR3 DNA reads as TGCGCCAGCCGCAGGGATGGGGGGGTACGCCAAGAGACCCAGTACTTC. Its translation: CASRRDGGVRQETQYF.

V and J are TRBV6-5 and TRBJ2-7; 13 bases line up with TRBD2. Trimming at V came to 2 bases and at J to 2 bases, leaving 3 bases not matched to a gene. The V gene's germline CDR1 is MNHEY and CDR2 SVGAGI. The CDR3 is 16 amino acids. The CDR3 DNA reads as TGTGCCAGCAGTTACGGACTAGCGGGAGCCACCTACGAGCAGTACTTC. Its protein product is CASSYGLAGATYEQYF.

The chain recombines TRBV7-6 with TRBJ2-1, with 8 nucleotides matching TRBD1. V dropped 1 base and J dropped 9; count of bases not matched to a gene: 11. The CDR3 consists of 16 residues. Germline V gene lookup returns CDR1 SGHVS and CDR2 FNYEAQ. The CDR3 DNA sequence: TGTGCCAGCAGCTTAGATCCAGGGGGCGCTAGCGTTGAGCAGTTCTTC. Translation gives CASSLDPGGASVEQFF.

J is TRBJ2-1 and V is TRBV9, with TRBD2 matching 7 bases. The CDR3 contains 17 residues. Looked up from germline, CDR1 is SGDLS and CDR2 is YYNGEE. The J segment lost 1 base and the V segment lost 2 bases, leaving 9 bases of the junction unmatched. The CDR3, as DNA: TGTGCCAGCAGCGTCCGTACCGGGACTACTTCCTACAATGAGCAGTTCTTC. Its translation is CASSVRTGTTSYNEQFF.

The chain joins TRBV5-4 to TRBJ1-1; 9 bases map to TRBD1. CDR1 SGHNT and CDR2 YYREEE come from the germline V gene (reference sequence). The CDR3 length is 14 residues. J lost 6 bases, V lost 4 bases, and 7 bases had no gene match. This CDR3 reads CASSQTGGKSEAFF. The CDR3 coding sequence is TGTGCCAGCAGCCAGACAGGGGGGAAATCTGAAGCTTTCTTT.

This clone was counted between two and nine times. This CDR3 is CASSTQPGLVGETQYF. The DNA of the CDR3 is TGTGCCAGTAGTACTCAACCGGGACTAGTAGGCGAGACCCAGTACTTC. The V gene is TRBV19, the J gene TRBJ2-5; 8 bases fit TRBD2. The trim removed 4 bases at V and 5 bases at J, leaving 12 bases unmatched. Germline V gives CDR1 LNHDA, CDR2 SQIVND (reference sequence). The CDR3 sequence is 16 residues long.

CDR3 loop: CASSEPPGGAYEQYF. For the CDR3, the DNA is TGTGCCAGCAGTGAACCTCCAGGAGGGGCCTACGAGCAGTACTTC. V and J are TRBV6-1 and TRBJ2-7; tentative D call: TRBD2 (6 bases). V lost 2 bases to trimming and J lost 2 bases, with 13 bases between them. The CDR3 runs to 15 residues. The germline CDR1 and CDR2 sequences are MNHNS and SASEGT.

This chain connects TRBV6-6 to TRBJ2-3, with 8 bases aligning to TRBD1. Germline CDR1 and CDR2: MNHNY and SVGAGI (reference sequence). The CDR3 has 13 amino acids. Trimming at V came to 5 bases and at J to 6 bases, leaving 4 bases not matched to a gene. Here the CDR3 reads CASSQTGADTQYF. Here the CDR3 DNA reads TGTGCCAGCAGTCAGACAGGGGCGGATACGCAGTATTTT.

The CDR3 sequence is CASSLAGSSYEQYF. CDR3 DNA: TGTGCCAGCAGTTTAGCGGGGAGCTCCTACGAGCAGTACTTC. J is TRBJ2-7 and V is TRBV28, with D perhaps matching TRBD2 (6 bases). Deletions cut 2 bases from V and 0 bases from J, with 8 bases between. Germline values: CDR1 MDHEN, CDR2 SYDVKM. The length of the CDR3 is 14 residues.

V and J are TRBV10-3 and TRBJ1-5; 11 nucleotides agree with TRBD1. Germline loops: CDR1 ENHRY, CDR2 SYGVKD. After removal of 3 bases from V and 2 bases from J, the junction contained 6 bases not matched to a gene. This CDR3 contains 17 residues. For the CDR3, the DNA is TGTGCCATCAGTGATTCGCTGGGACAGGGGGGCAATCAGCCCCAGCATTTT. Translated, it gives CAISDSLGQGGNQPQHF.

This chain's CDR3 is CASSPFPPTSISYEQYF. The CDR3 DNA is TGTGCCAGCAGCCCCTTCCCCCCGACTAGTATCTCCTACGAGCAGTACTTC. The chain carries TRBV7-3 and TRBJ2-7; maybe TRBD2 (6 bases). Trimming cost V 5 bases and J 0 bases, with 20 bases left between them. The CDR3 extends over 17 amino acids. CDR1 and CDR2 (germline): SGHTA, FQGTGA.

The chain is built from TRBV19 and TRBJ2-1, with 13 bases matching TRBD2. With V trimmed by 4 bases and J by 6 bases, 6 bases remained unmatched. Germline V CDR1 and CDR2: LNHDA, SQIVND (reference sequence). This CDR3 has 16 amino acids. CDR3: CASSKAGTSGANEQFF. The DNA of the CDR3 is TGTGCCAGTAGTAAAGCCGGGACTAGCGGGGCCAATGAGCAGTTCTTC. Based on the CDR3 plus reference TRBV19 and TRBJ2-1, the full variable domain is DGGITQSPKYLFRKEGQNVTLSCEQNLNHDAMYWYRQDPGQGLRLIYYSQIVNDFQKGDIAEGYSVSREKKESFPLTVTSAQKNPTAFYLCASSKAGTSGANEQFFGPGTRLTVL.

The CDR3 loop is CASSLGEEGTFAKNIQYF. CDR3 in DNA: TGTGCCAGCAGCTTGGGTGAGGAGGGCACGTTTGCCAAAAACATTCAGTACTTC. The chain joins TRBV5-5 to TRBJ2-4; weak D call: TRBD2 (6 bases). V lost 0 bases and J lost 1, with 17 bases in between. The CDR3 is 18 amino acids. Germline CDR1 SGHKS, CDR2 YYEKEE (reference sequence).

The chain carries TRBV28 and TRBJ2-1; 15 bases line up with TRBD2. The CDR3 spans 16 residues. Trimming removed 7 bases from V and 12 bases from J; junction bases left unmatched: 13. CDR1 MDHEN and CDR2 SYDVKM come from the germline V gene. The CDR3 DNA is TGTGCCAGCAACTCGGGACTAGCGGGAGGCTTCACGGGGCAGTTCTTC. Its protein is CASNSGLAGGFTGQFF. The full variable domain, with the rest looked up from reference TRBV28 and TRBJ2-1, is DVKVTQSSRYLVKRTGEKVFLECVQDMDHENMFWYRQDPGLGLRLIYFSYDVKMKEKGDIPEGYSVSREKKERFSLILESASTNQTSMYLCASNSGLAGGFTGQFFGPGTRLTVL.

The rearrangement uses TRBV9 and TRBJ2-2, with TRBD2 matching over 14 bases. With 0 bases clipped from V and 4 bases from J, the junction kept 5 bases outside the gene matches. CDR1 is SGDLS and CDR2 is YYNGEE in the germline V gene. The CDR3 sequence is 18 residues long. The CDR3 bases are TGTGCCAGCAGCGTAGAGGGGGGACTAGCGGGAGTCACCGGGGAGCTGTTTTTT. Translating gives CASSVEGGLAGVTGELFF.

The V gene is TRBV6-1, the J gene TRBJ1-2, with D perhaps matching TRBD1 (5 bases). V lost 1 base and J lost 2, with 8 bases in between. The CDR3 totals 14 residues. Germline V CDR1 and CDR2: MNHNS, SASEGT. The CDR3 DNA reads as TGTGCCAGCAGTGAAGGGGGCAGGAACTATGGCTACACCTTC. The encoded protein is CASSEGGRNYGYTF.

The J gene is TRBJ2-3, the V gene TRBV10-3; D may be TRBD2 (6 bases). Germline loops: CDR1 ENHRY, CDR2 SYGVKD. The V and J ends lost 0 bases and 1 base respectively, with 23 bases between them. The length of the CDR3 is 20 residues. The CDR3 sequence is CAISESGLSTIGWGTDTQYF. The CDR3 DNA reads as TGTGCCATCAGTGAGTCGGGACTTTCTACGATCGGATGGGGCACAGATACGCAGTATTTT.

This sequence joins TRBV2 and TRBJ1-4; TRBD1 aligns across 7 bases. Trimming took 10 bases from V and 11 from J; bases not matched to a gene: 13. This CDR3 is built from 13 residues. Germline assignment: CDR1 SNHLY and CDR2 FYNNEI. As DNA, the CDR3 is TGTGCCACCAGAGACAGGGTTGTCGGGAAACTGTTTTTT. Its protein product is CATRDRVVGKLFF. Full variable domain (remainder filled in from reference TRBV2 and TRBJ1-4): EPEVTQTPSHQVTQMGQEVILRCVPISNHLYFYWYRQILGQKVEFLVSFYNNEISEKSEIFDDQFSVERPDGSNFTLKIRSTKLEDSAMYFCATRDRVVGKLFFGSGTQLSVL.

This sequence joins TRBV24-1 and TRBJ2-1; the D gene is possibly TRBD2 (6 bases). The CDR3 extends over 16 amino acids. V shed 0 bases and J shed 4 bases, with 12 bases lying between them. Per the germline V gene, CDR1 is KGHDR and CDR2 is SFDVKD. The CDR3 reads CATSDLGGSPYNEQFF. Here the CDR3 DNA reads TGTGCCACCAGTGATTTGGGGGGGTCGCCTTACAATGAGCAGTTCTTC.

The table lists this clone with a few counts. The J gene is TRBJ1-4, the V gene TRBV19; TRBD1 matches 8 bases. The J segment lost 7 bases and the V segment lost 6 bases, leaving 4 bases of the junction unmatched. Looked up from germline, CDR1 is LNHDA and CDR2 is SQIVND (reference sequence). The CDR3 is 13 amino acids. DNA of the CDR3: TGTGCCAGTAGAGGCAGGGGGCTTGAAAAACTGTTTTTT. Residues: CASRGRGLEKLFF.

V and J are TRBV28 and TRBJ1-2; D unresolved. The CDR3 is 13 amino acids. V lost 2 bases to trimming and J lost 3 bases, with 7 bases between them. Germline CDR1 and CDR2: MDHEN and SYDVKM. The CDR3 sequence: CASSLPRYYGYTF. The CDR3 nucleotides read TGTGCCAGCAGTTTACCCAGGTACTATGGCTACACCTTC.